This entry describes one T cell receptor (beta chain). Its antigen is still unknown. The data stem from a study of pediatric ulcerative colitis. Overall study results and limits: Blood samples from a couple of patients yielded substantially fewer templates and were excluded from blood-rectal overlap analysis. In rectum, acute severe colitis had expanded clones and less diversity. A couple of rectal CDR3 clonotypes occurred in all ulcerative colitis patients.

Generated by immunoSEQ multiplex PCR, the TCRdb table keeps only in-frame clones and is missing some. There are some 10,000 clones in the sample; roughly 82% occur only once, and approximately 3.6% lies in the top ten. There are 15 residues in the CDR3. CDR1 and CDR2 (germline): MGHRA, YSYEKL. Trimming shortened V by 0 bases and J by 5 bases, and 14 bases separated the two germline ends. During colonoscopy, one to two rectal pinch biopsies were collected. The chain has TRBV4-1 and TRBJ2-7, with D possibly being TRBD1 (6 bases). This TCR came from a girl between 5 and 17 years old who was a control in a study of pediatric ulcerative colitis. What was sequenced was gut tissue. The CDR3 sequence: CASSQEQGSIHEQYF. The CDR3 bases are TGCGCCAGCAGCCAAGAACAGGGAAGCATCCACGAGCAGTACTTC.